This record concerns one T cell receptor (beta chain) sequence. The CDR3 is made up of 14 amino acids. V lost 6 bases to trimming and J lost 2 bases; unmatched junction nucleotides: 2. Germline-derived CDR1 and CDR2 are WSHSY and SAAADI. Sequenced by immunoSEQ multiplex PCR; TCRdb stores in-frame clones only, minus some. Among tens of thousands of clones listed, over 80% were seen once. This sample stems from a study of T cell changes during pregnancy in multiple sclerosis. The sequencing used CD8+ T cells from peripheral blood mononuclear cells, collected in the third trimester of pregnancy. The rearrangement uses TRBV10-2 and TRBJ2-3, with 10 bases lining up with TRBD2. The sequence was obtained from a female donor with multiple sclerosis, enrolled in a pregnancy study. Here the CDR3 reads CASRTSGTTDTQYF. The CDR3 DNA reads TGCGCCAGCAGAACTAGCGGGACCACAGATACGCAGTATTTT.